Below are 29 T cell receptor beta chains sequenced from a single sample in a study of shared clonotypes between healthy human individuals. Method: immunoSEQ multiplex PCR; TCRdb's copy keeps in-frame clones and lacks some. Here the sample spans fewer than 1.8 million clones, less than 99% being singletons. Sequenced material: naive CD4+ T cells sorted from blood. Sample subset: CD45RA+ positively selected. The origin of the receptors is a man in his thirties or forties in good health.

The V and J genes are TRBV5-1 and TRBJ2-5; TRBD1 is a possible D gene (6 bases). CDR3 length: 15 residues. Germline CDR1 and CDR2: SGHRS and YFSETQ. Deletions cut 0 bases from V and 6 bases from J, with 15 bases between. In DNA, the CDR3 is TGCGCCAGCAGCTTGGAGATAACAGGGTTAAAGACCCAGTACTTC. Translating gives CASSLEITGLKTQYF.

This clone was seen just once. The chain uses TRBV7-2 and TRBJ1-4, with 9 nucleotides matching TRBD1. The CDR3 is 15 residues long. Per germline, CDR1 SGHTA and CDR2 FQGNSA. V was clipped by 5 bases and J by 8 bases; unmatched bases: 9. In DNA form, the CDR3 reads TGTGCCAGCAGCCCCCCGGGACAGGGTGGAGAAAAACTGTTTTTT. Translation gives CASSPPGQGGEKLFF.

The chain carries TRBV5-1 and TRBJ1-4, with 7 positions matching TRBD1. Trimming took 6 bases from V and 8 from J; bases not matched to a gene: 7. CDR3 size: 13 residues. Germline V gene lookup returns CDR1 SGHRS and CDR2 YFSETQ. The CDR3 DNA is TGCGCCAGCAAGGGCCACAGGGGCGAAAAACTGTTTTTT. It is translated as CASKGHRGEKLFF.

In this sample, this clone turned up once. The sample carries other DNA sequences with the same CDR3. The chain carries TRBV9 and TRBJ1-1; D uncertain. Between the trimmed V and J ends, which lost 0 bases and 4 bases, there was a span of 7 bases. The germline V gene encodes CDR1 SGDLS and CDR2 YYNGEE. This CDR3 has 13 amino acids. This CDR3 reads CASSVAMGTEAFF. DNA for the CDR3: TGTGCCAGCAGCGTAGCGATGGGCACTGAAGCTTTCTTT. The full variable domain, in which reference TRBV9 and TRBJ1-1 provide the parts outside the CDR3, is DSGVTQTPKHLITATGQRVTLRCSPRSGDLSVYWYQQSLDQGLQFLIQYYNGEERAKGNILERFSAQQFPDLHSELNLSSLELGDSALYFCASSVAMGTEAFFGQGTRLTVV.

The chain carries TRBV7-9 and TRBJ2-1; 9 bases fit TRBD1. CDR1 is SEHNR and CDR2 is FQNEAQ in the germline V gene (reference sequence). Unmatched junction bases numbered 12, after V lost 6 bases and J lost 9 bases. This CDR3 region has 15 residues. The CDR3 here is CASRSGTGIFTEQFF. CDR3 DNA sequence: TGTGCCAGCAGATCCGGGACAGGGATTTTCACTGAGCAGTTCTTC. Variable domain in full (rest from reference TRBV7-9 and TRBJ2-1): DTGVSQNPRHKITKRGQNVTFRCDPISEHNRLYWYRQTLGQGPEFLTYFQNEAQLEKSRLLSDRFSAERPKGSFSTLEIQRTEQGDSAMYLCASRSGTGIFTEQFFGPGTRLTVL.

The V call is TRBV27, the J call TRBJ2-5, with 10 nucleotides matching TRBD2. J gave up 1 base and V 7 bases, and 9 bases lay outside the gene matches. The CDR3 runs to 16 residues. CDR1 and CDR2 from the germline V gene are MNHEY and SMNVEV (reference sequence). CDR3 protein: CASIGLAGDRQETQYF. The DNA for the CDR3 is TGTGCCAGCATCGGTCTAGCGGGAGATCGCCAAGAGACCCAGTACTTC.

J is TRBJ1-5 and V is TRBV28; TRBD1 matches at 10 bases. V shed 4 bases, J shed 5 bases, and the junction held 5 bases outside the gene matches. The CDR3 sequence is 15 residues long. The germline V gene has CDR1 MDHEN and CDR2 SYDVKM. The CDR3 loop reads CASSSTGGPHQPQHF. The CDR3 DNA is TGTGCCAGCAGTTCGACAGGGGGCCCTCATCAGCCCCAGCATTTT.

The chain employs TRBV13 and TRBJ2-3; the match to TRBD2 covers 8 bases. Germline CDR1 and CDR2: PRHDT and FYEKMQ (reference sequence). The CDR3 runs to 18 residues. With V trimmed by 3 bases and J by 1 base, 12 bases remained unmatched. The chain's CDR3 is CASSFTPPAGGRTDTQYF. The DNA for the CDR3 is TGTGCCAGCAGCTTCACCCCACCGGCGGGAGGACGCACAGATACGCAGTATTTT.

The rearrangement links TRBV15 to TRBJ2-3, with 11 bases fitting TRBD2. There are 20 residues in the CDR3. V lost 5 bases and J lost 4; bases outside the gene matches: 20. Germline V gives CDR1 LNHNV, CDR2 YYDKDF (reference sequence). This CDR3 is CATSSHSRLTSGRAADTQYF. CDR3 DNA sequence: TGTGCCACCAGCTCTCATTCCCGTCTTACTAGCGGGAGAGCGGCAGATACGCAGTATTTT. Using reference TRBV15 and TRBJ2-3 for the parts outside the CDR3, the full variable domain is DAMVIQNPRYQVTQFGKPVTLSCSQTLNHNVMYWYQQKSSQAPKLLFHYYDKDFNNEADTPDNFQSRRPNTSFCFLDIRSPGLGDTAMYLCATSSHSRLTSGRAADTQYFGPGTRLTVL.

The genes are TRBV28 and TRBJ1-2, with D possibly matching TRBD1 (5 bases). V was pared by 3 bases and J by 7 bases, with 12 bases between. The CDR3 contains 13 residues. Germline assignment: CDR1 MDHEN and CDR2 SYDVKM. CDR3: CASSFSGRSGYTF. The CDR3, as DNA: TGTGCCAGCAGTTTCTCAGGGAGGAGTGGCTACACCTTC.

The rearrangement uses TRBV11-1 and TRBJ1-1; D unresolved. Germline CDR1 SGHAT, CDR2 FQDESV (reference sequence). This CDR3 is built from 15 residues. Between the trimmed V and J ends, which lost 4 bases and 8 bases, there was a span of 20 bases. The CDR3, as DNA: TGTGCCAGCAGCTCCTATTCGGCCCCTAGAACGGAAGCTTTCTTT. It specifies CASSSYSAPRTEAFF.

Notes on this clone: The sample has other DNA sequences that encode this CDR3 too. The chain recombines TRBV5-4 with TRBJ2-1; a possible D gene is TRBD2 (5 bases). V was trimmed by 0 bases and J by 4 bases, leaving 11 bases between them. This CDR3 contains 15 residues. Germline V gene lookup returns CDR1 SGHNT and CDR2 YYREEE (reference sequence). The DNA of the CDR3 is TGTGCCAGCAGCTTGGGTGGCACGGGGTACAATGAGCAGTTCTTC. Protein product: CASSLGGTGYNEQFF.

This chain links TRBV2 with TRBJ2-7, with 7 bases aligning to TRBD1. After removal of 8 bases from V and 2 bases from J, the junction contained 12 bases not matched to a gene. The germline CDR1 and CDR2 sequences are SNHLY and FYNNEI. The CDR3 loop spans 15 amino acids. The DNA for the CDR3 is TGTGCCAGCCGAGAAAGACAGGGTGGCGCCTACGAGCAGTACTTC. Translating gives CASRERQGGAYEQYF.

The chain uses TRBV28 and TRBJ2-5, with 12 bases that match TRBD1. The CDR3 consists of 16 residues. J was trimmed by 5 bases and V by 3 bases; bases with no gene match: 7. CDR1 is MDHEN, CDR2 SYDVKM, per germline. The DNA of the CDR3 is TGTGCCAGCAGTTTCACCGGGGACAGGGGGCGCGAGACCCAGTACTTC. It yields the protein CASSFTGDRGRETQYF.

The rearrangement joins TRBV27 to TRBJ1-4; possibly TRBD1 for D (5 bases). Germline loops: CDR1 MNHEY, CDR2 SMNVEV (reference sequence). This CDR3 has 14 amino acids. Trimming left V 4 bases short and J 4 bases short, with 10 bases between. CDR3 residues: CASSSSRVNEKLFF. CDR3 DNA: TGTGCCAGCAGTTCCTCCAGGGTTAATGAAAAACTGTTTTTT.

V and J are TRBV5-1 and TRBJ2-1; TRBD2 matches at 9 bases. Germline trimming cut 0 bases from V and 10 bases from J; bases unmatched to any gene: 11. CDR1 and CDR2 from the germline V gene are SGHRS and YFSETQ. The CDR3 is 16 residues long. CDR3 in amino acids: CASSLVGLAGTGEQFF. CDR3 nucleotide sequence: TGCGCCAGCAGCTTGGTGGGGCTAGCGGGAACAGGGGAGCAGTTCTTC.

The chain uses TRBV27 and TRBJ2-1, with D uncertain. In germline, CDR1 is MNHEY, CDR2 SMNVEV (reference sequence). V was shortened by 3 bases and J by 4 bases, with 13 bases between the two germline ends. The CDR3 sequence is 15 residues long. In DNA form, the CDR3 reads TGTGCCAGCAGTTTCCAGACTGGGTTATACAATGAGCAGTTCTTC. This encodes CASSFQTGLYNEQFF.

The chain has TRBV25-1 and TRBJ2-5, with D perhaps assigned TRBD1 or TRBD2 (5 bases each). Trimming stripped 4 bases from V and 5 bases from J, with 17 bases between. The CDR3 contains 15 residues. CDR1 is MGHDK and CDR2 is SYGVNS in the germline V gene. The CDR3 DNA is TGTGCCAGCAGTGGAGCCGAGGGGTCTCGGGAGACCCAGTACTTC. Translated, it gives CASSGAEGSRETQYF.

The DNA of the CDR3 is TGTGCCAGCTCACCGTCGGCTAGCGGGAGAACCGAGCAGTACTTC. It codes for CASSPSASGRTEQYF. The V gene is TRBV18, the J gene TRBJ2-7; 10 bases fit TRBD2. Germline-derived CDR1 and CDR2 are KGHSH and LQKENI. J lost 6 bases, V lost 3 bases, and 8 bases had no gene match. This CDR3 has 15 residues.

The rearrangement joins TRBV27 to TRBJ1-1; D remains unclear. The V gene's germline CDR1 is MNHEY and CDR2 SMNVEV (reference sequence). The CDR3 extends over 13 amino acids. Trimming pared 0 bases from V and 3 bases from J, leaving 5 bases between. This CDR3 is CASSLSIDTEAFF. The CDR3 bases are TGTGCCAGCAGTTTATCGATCGACACTGAAGCTTTCTTT.

The chain uses TRBV7-8 and TRBJ2-7; TRBD2 matches 7 bases. Germline CDR1 SGHVS, CDR2 FQNEAQ. The CDR3 runs to 14 residues. The V gene end was trimmed by 5 bases and the J gene end by 2 bases; junction bases not matched to a gene: 6. In nucleotides, the CDR3 is TGTGCCAGCAGCCATCCGGGACTACCCTACGAGCAGTACTTC. Encoded protein: CASSHPGLPYEQYF. The full variable domain, rest sourced from reference TRBV7-8 and TRBJ2-7, is GAGVSQSPRYKVAKRGQDVALRCDPISGHVSLFWYQQALGQGPEFLTYFQNEAQLDKSGLPSDRFFAERPEGSVSTLKIQRTQQEDSAVYLCASSHPGLPYEQYFGPGTRLTVT.

This clone was recorded once. CDR3 loop: CASSFGLAGGRTGELFF. The DNA for the CDR3 is TGTGCCAGCAGCTTCGGACTAGCGGGAGGGAGGACCGGGGAGCTGTTTTTT. This rearrangement joins TRBV7-6 to TRBJ2-2; 15 bases are shared with TRBD2. CDR1 and CDR2 (germline): SGHVS, FNYEAQ. The CDR3 has 17 residues. V trimming: 3 bases; J trimming: 5 bases; junction bases outside the gene matches: 4.

V and J are TRBV6-5 and TRBJ1-2; 10 nucleotides align to TRBD1. The length of the CDR3 is 14 residues. V gave up 7 bases and J gave up 0 bases; unmatched junction bases: 2. Per germline, CDR1 MNHEY and CDR2 SVGAGI. The DNA of the CDR3 is TGTGCCAGCACCGGACAGGGGGCTAACTATGGCTACACCTTC. This sequence encodes CASTGQGANYGYTF.

The chain uses TRBV29-1 and TRBJ2-7, with TRBD2 identical over 9 bases. The CDR3 has 16 amino acids. CDR1 SQVTM and CDR2 ANQGSEA come from the germline V gene. Trimming cost V 0 bases and J 3 bases; bases outside gene matches: 9. CDR3 loop: CSVEEGGAREGYEQYF. The CDR3 DNA follows: TGCAGCGTTGAAGAAGGAGGGGCGCGGGAGGGCTACGAGCAGTACTTC.

The chain combines TRBV30 with TRBJ2-3; TRBD1 might be the D (6 bases). The CDR3 runs 12 residues. Germline V lookup: CDR1 GTSNPN, CDR2 SVGIG (reference sequence). V was trimmed by 2 bases and J by 7 bases, leaving 10 bases between them. The CDR3 DNA sequence: TGTGCCTGGAGTACCAGGGGAAATACGCAGTATTTT. This translates into CAWSTRGNTQYF.

About this clone itself: In the same sample, other DNA sequences code for this CDR3. The chain uses TRBV5-1 and TRBJ2-3; a weak D match, TRBD1 (7 bases). Trimming stripped 0 bases from V and 2 bases from J, with 13 bases between. This CDR3 is built from 16 residues. Per the germline V gene, CDR1 is SGHRS and CDR2 is YFSETQ. CDR3 sequence reads: CASSLGAGGSTDTQYF. The CDR3 DNA reads as TGCGCCAGCAGCTTGGGAGCAGGGGGGTCCACAGATACGCAGTATTTT.

The chain couples TRBV19 to TRBJ2-6; D possibly corresponds to TRBD1 (5 bases). In germline, CDR1 is LNHDA, CDR2 SQIVND (reference sequence). V was cut by 7 bases and J by 0 bases, with 16 bases left in between. CDR3 length equals 17 residues. The CDR3 sequence: CASNTGKLNSGANVLTF. The CDR3 coding sequence is TGTGCCAGTAATACAGGAAAGCTAAACTCTGGGGCCAACGTCCTGACTTTC.

CDR3 nucleotides: TGTGCCAGCATCGAGGACACGTCGGGACTTGGGACCCAGTACTTC. It yields the protein CASIEDTSGLGTQYF. This sequence joins TRBV6-1 and TRBJ2-5; the D gene is possibly TRBD2 (6 bases). The V gene's germline CDR1 is MNHNS and CDR2 SASEGT. V was trimmed by 7 bases and J by 7 bases, leaving 22 bases between them. The CDR3 contains 15 residues.

The chain recombines TRBV27 with TRBJ1-5; the D is unclear. The germline V gene encodes CDR1 MNHEY and CDR2 SMNVEV (reference sequence). CDR3 length: 13 amino acids. Trimming shortened V by 7 bases and J by 7 bases, and 14 bases separated the two germline ends. The CDR3 coding sequence is TGTGCCAGCACGGGGAGCCCTGGGCAGCCCCAGCATTTT. Encoded protein: CASTGSPGQPQHF.